The 11 T cell receptor beta chains below come from one sample, sequenced in a study of T cells in Graves' hyperthyroidism and ophthalmopathy. What was amplified from RNA transcripts were TCR beta CDR3 regions. First-round RT-PCR targeting the TCR CDR3 was performed with the HTBI primer set. TCRdb used MiXCR to reprocess the multiplex PCR reads, holding one entry per CDR3 protein. The data show 400,000 to 450,000 distinct CDR3 sequences, roughly 15% seen once. Sequenced sample: blood. Every receptor here comes from a man younger than 30 with Graves' ophthalmopathy.

This chain connects TRBV7-9 to TRBJ2-5; D is ambiguous. The CDR3 spans 14 residues. V lost 10 bases to trimming and J lost 2 bases, with 17 bases between them. Per germline, CDR1 SEHNR and CDR2 FQNEAQ (reference sequence). This CDR3 reads CATLHSGGQETQYF. CDR3 in DNA: TGTGCCACCCTACACTCGGGTGGTCAAGAGACCCAGTACTTC.

This clonotype was found once. The V gene is TRBV19, the J gene TRBJ2-2, with TRBD2 matching over 7 bases. CDR3 size: 14 residues. The V and J ends lost 7 bases and 6 bases, in that order; junction bases with no gene match: 8. Germline V CDR1 and CDR2: LNHDA, SQIVND (reference sequence). CDR3 residues: CASIGSGASGELFF. CDR3 in DNA: TGTGCCAGTATCGGAAGCGGGGCTTCCGGGGAGCTGTTTTTT.

Many counts were recorded for this clonotype. V gene TRBV11-2 combines with J gene TRBJ2-3; the D gene is possibly TRBD2 (5 bases). Trimming stripped 3 bases from V and 1 base from J, with 5 bases between. This CDR3 contains 13 residues. Germline assignment: CDR1 SGHAT and CDR2 FQNNGV. CDR3 sequence reads: CASSFGGTDTQYF. In nucleotides, the CDR3 is TGTGCCAGCAGCTTCGGGGGCACAGATACGCAGTATTTT.

This clonotype was seen only a few times. The chain uses TRBV19 and TRBJ2-2; TRBD2 aligns across 7 bases. The CDR3 covers 16 residues. After removal of 1 base from V and 7 bases from J, the junction contained 9 bases not matched to a gene. CDR1 LNHDA and CDR2 SQIVND come from the germline V gene (reference sequence). The CDR3 is CASSIVTGRSVGELFF. The DNA of the CDR3 is TGTGCCAGTAGTATAGTCACCGGGAGGTCGGTCGGGGAGCTGTTTTTT.

This clonotype was recorded many times. The V gene is TRBV20-1, the J gene TRBJ2-1; 10 nucleotides line up with TRBD2. CDR1 is DFQATT and CDR2 is SNEGSKA in the germline V gene (reference sequence). The CDR3 length is 15 residues. Trimming removed 2 bases from V and 8 bases from J; junction bases left unmatched: 9. CDR3 amino acids: CSARPTSGFQDEQFF. The CDR3 DNA reads as TGCAGTGCTAGACCGACTAGCGGGTTCCAAGATGAGCAGTTCTTC.

This clonotype was counted between two and nine times. J is TRBJ2-3 and V is TRBV20-1; 8 positions agree with TRBD1. CDR3 length: 14 residues. From germline, CDR1 is DFQATT and CDR2 SNEGSKA (reference sequence). V was clipped by 3 bases and J by 4 bases; unmatched bases: 6. CDR3 sequence reads: CSASRTGNADTQYF. As DNA, the CDR3 is TGCAGTGCTAGTCGGACAGGGAACGCAGATACGCAGTATTTT.

The gene calls are TRBV20-1 and TRBJ2-5, with 7 nucleotides matching TRBD1. The CDR3 sequence is 14 residues long. The germline V gene encodes CDR1 DFQATT and CDR2 SNEGSKA (reference sequence). The junction had 6 bases not matched to a gene; V was cut back by 5 bases and J by 0 bases. The CDR3 here is CSAHRQGNQETQYF. The CDR3 DNA is TGCAGTGCTCATCGACAGGGAAACCAAGAGACCCAGTACTTC.

This chain connects TRBV6-1 to TRBJ1-2; 12 bases match TRBD1. CDR3 length equals 16 residues. CDR1 MNHNS and CDR2 SASEGT come from the germline V gene. V was pared by 4 bases and J by 7 bases, with 10 bases of the junction left unmatched. The CDR3 sequence: CASSAHGTGGSGGYTF. In DNA form, the CDR3 reads TGTGCCAGCAGTGCCCACGGGACAGGGGGCTCGGGTGGCTACACCTTC.

The chain is built from TRBV6-5 and TRBJ1-1; D unresolved. Trimming took 2 bases from V and 3 from J, leaving 16 bases between them. Germline CDR1 is MNHEY and CDR2 is SVGAGI. CDR3 length: 16 amino acids. The CDR3 nucleotides are TGTGCCAGCAGTTACAACGATGAGGGCGCGGACACTGAAGCTTTCTTT. Its translation: CASSYNDEGADTEAFF.

This clonotype was counted many times. V usage is TRBV5-8 and J usage is TRBJ2-2; perhaps TRBD1 as D (5 bases). Trimming shortened V by 4 bases and J by 3 bases, and 10 bases separated the two germline ends. Germline CDR1 SGHTS, CDR2 YDEGEE. The length of the CDR3 is 14 residues. In DNA, the CDR3 is TGTGCCAGCAGCGCCCAGGGATACACCGGGGAGCTGTTTTTT. It specifies CASSAQGYTGELFF.

This clonotype has ten or more counts. The chain combines TRBV6-1 with TRBJ1-5, with 8 positions matching TRBD1. The CDR3 runs 15 residues. Germline-derived CDR1 and CDR2 are MNHNS and SASEGT. V shed 5 bases, J shed 0 bases, and the junction held 3 bases outside the gene matches. The CDR3 DNA reads as TGTGCCAGCAGTAGACAGGGGTATAGCAATCAGCCCCAGCATTTT. Translating gives CASSRQGYSNQPQHF.